These 12 T cell receptor beta chains were sequenced from one sample in a study of blood T cell repertoires in COVID-19. Sequencing used immunoSEQ multiplex PCR; TCRdb keeps in-frame clones, though not all of them. The sample has about 24,000 clones, approximately 72% seen once. Sequencing used peripheral blood. The receptors here all came from a woman aged 80 or over with acute or convalescent COVID-19.

The V call is TRBV3-1 (or the pseudogene TRBV3-2), the J call TRBJ2-7; 10 bases agree with TRBD2. From germline, CDR1 is LGHDT and CDR2 YNNKEL (reference sequence). This CDR3 is built from 14 residues. V trimming: 4 bases; J trimming: 2 bases; junction bases outside the gene matches: 2. The CDR3 DNA follows: TGTGCCAGCAGCCTAGGACTAGCGGCCTACGAGCAGTACTTC. Its translation is CASSLGLAAYEQYF.

This clone occurred a few times. Here the CDR3 reads CASGEYSNQPQHF. The CDR3 nucleotides read TGTGCCAGCGGAGAGTATAGCAATCAGCCCCAGCATTTT. The rearrangement joins TRBV3-1 (or the pseudogene TRBV3-2) to TRBJ1-5; unclear D gene. V dropped 8 bases and J dropped 0 bases, with 8 bases sitting between them. CDR1 and CDR2 (germline): LGHDT, YNNKEL (reference sequence). The CDR3 spans 13 residues.

The chain carries TRBV24-1 and TRBJ2-2, with D perhaps TRBD1 (5 bases). Trimming shortened V by 6 bases and J by 5 bases, and 6 bases separated the two germline ends. This CDR3 is built from 12 residues. The V gene's germline CDR1 is KGHDR and CDR2 SFDVKD. CDR3 DNA sequence: TGTGCCACCAGTAGGGGAACCGGGGAGCTGTTTTTT. This translates into CATSRGTGELFF.

This chain connects TRBV9 to TRBJ2-6; D unresolved. This CDR3 is 15 amino acids long. CDR1 and CDR2 (germline): SGDLS, YYNGEE. V lost 0 bases to trimming and J lost 0 bases, with 4 bases between them. The CDR3: CASSVGISGANVLTF. The CDR3, as DNA: TGTGCCAGCAGCGTAGGTATCTCTGGGGCCAACGTCCTGACTTTC.

The table lists this clone with many counts. The chain recombines TRBV21-1 with TRBJ1-1. TRBV21-1 has pseudogene status. The CDR3 length is 11 residues. The CDR3 spells CASTGGGSAFF. DNA for the CDR3: TGTGCCAGCACCGGGGGGGGTTCAGCTTTCTTT.

The count of this clone is one. This chain joins TRBV7-3 and TRBJ2-7, with D possibly being TRBD2 (6 bases). This CDR3 has 14 amino acids. Trimming took off 2 bases at V and 7 bases at J, with 15 bases between the two ends. CDR1 and CDR2 from the germline V gene are SGHTA and FQGTGA. The CDR3 here is CASSLSGGVGEQYF. CDR3 sequence (DNA): TGTGCCAGCAGCTTATCAGGAGGGGTAGGAGAGCAGTACTTC.

The rearrangement links TRBV11-2 to TRBJ2-3; tentative D call: TRBD1 (7 bases). Trimming stripped 5 bases from V and 2 bases from J, with 11 bases between. The CDR3 runs to 14 residues. Per the germline V gene, CDR1 is SGHAT and CDR2 is FQNNGV. The DNA of the CDR3 is TGTGCCAGCAGCCGGGGGACAGACACAGATACGCAGTATTTT. Its protein product is CASSRGTDTDTQYF. The full variable domain, rest sourced from reference TRBV11-2 and TRBJ2-3, is EAGVAQSPRYKIIEKRQSVAFWCNPISGHATLYWYQQILGQGPKLLIQFQNNGVVDDSQLPKDRFSAERLKGVDSTLKIQPAKLEDSAVYLCASSRGTDTDTQYFGPGTRLTVL.

The chain uses TRBV7-6 and TRBJ1-5; D may be TRBD1 (5 bases). The germline V gene has CDR1 SGHVS and CDR2 FNYEAQ. Trimming removed 3 bases from V and 2 bases from J, with 11 bases in between. CDR3 length: 15 residues. The CDR3 sequence: CASSLQPGGNQPQHF. Written as DNA, the CDR3 is TGTGCCAGCAGCTTGCAGCCGGGGGGCAATCAGCCCCAGCATTTT. The full variable domain, its missing parts supplied by reference TRBV7-6 and TRBJ1-5, is GAGVSQSPRYKVTKRGQDVALRCDPISGHVSLYWYRQALGQGPEFLTYFNYEAQQDKSGLPNDRFSAERPEGSISTLTIQRTEQRDSAMYRCASSLQPGGNQPQHFGDGTRLSIL.

V gene TRBV23-1 combines with J gene TRBJ1-5; TRBD1 aligns across 7 bases. TRBV23-1 is treated as an ORF (open reading frame) with a function not yet certain. The CDR3 sequence is 16 residues long. The V segment lost 0 bases and the J segment 4 bases; nucleotides outside the gene matches: 6. The CDR3 DNA follows: TGCGCCAGCAGTCAATCACGGAGGGGGCCTAATCAGCCCCAGCATTTT. It is translated as CASSQSRRGPNQPQHF.

J is TRBJ1-1 and V is TRBV14; D remains unclear. CDR1 is SGHDN, CDR2 FVKESK, per germline. The V end was cut by 8 bases, the J end by 3 bases, with 7 bases between. The CDR3 consists of 11 residues. CDR3 DNA sequence: TGTGCCAGCCCCCGGGACACTGAAGCTTTCTTT. Translated, it gives CASPRDTEAFF.

This clone was observed a few times. V gene TRBV7-2 combines with J gene TRBJ1-1, with 7 bases aligning to TRBD1. CDR3 length: 13 residues. In germline, CDR1 is SGHTA, CDR2 FQGNSA. The trim removed 6 bases at V and 4 bases at J, leaving 5 bases unmatched. CDR3 DNA sequence: TGTGCCAGCAGTATTAACAGGGGCACTGAAGCTTTCTTT. Protein: CASSINRGTEAFF.

This chain joins TRBV19 and TRBJ2-2; 9 positions agree with TRBD1. The V gene's germline CDR1 is LNHDA and CDR2 SQIVND (reference sequence). V trimming: 9 bases; J trimming: 1 base; junction bases outside the gene matches: 6. The CDR3 spans 15 residues. This CDR3 is CASGTGIGNTGELFF. The CDR3 DNA reads as TGTGCCAGCGGGACAGGGATAGGGAACACCGGGGAGCTGTTTTTT.